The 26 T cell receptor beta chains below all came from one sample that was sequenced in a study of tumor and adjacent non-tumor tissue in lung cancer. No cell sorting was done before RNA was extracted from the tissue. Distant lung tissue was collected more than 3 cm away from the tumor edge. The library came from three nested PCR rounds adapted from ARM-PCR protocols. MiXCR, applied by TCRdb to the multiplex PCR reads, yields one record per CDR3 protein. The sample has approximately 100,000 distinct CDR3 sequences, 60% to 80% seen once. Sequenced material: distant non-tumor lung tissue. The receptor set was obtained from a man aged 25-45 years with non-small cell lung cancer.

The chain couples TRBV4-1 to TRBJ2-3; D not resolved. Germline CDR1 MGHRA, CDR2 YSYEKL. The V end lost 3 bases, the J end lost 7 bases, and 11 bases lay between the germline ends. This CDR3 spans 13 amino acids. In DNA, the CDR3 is TGCGCCAGCAGCCAGCTATTTGGGAATACGCAGTATTTT. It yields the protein CASSQLFGNTQYF.

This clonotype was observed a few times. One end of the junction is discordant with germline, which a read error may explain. The CDR3 loop is CAGSLPSGIPLYNEQFF. The CDR3, as DNA: TGTGCCGGCAGCCTCCCCTCGGGGATACCACTCTACAATGAGCAGTTCTTC. The chain couples TRBV11-2 to TRBJ2-1; TRBD2 might be the D (5 bases). Germline lookup yields CDR1 SGHAT and CDR2 FQNNGV. CDR3 length equals 17 residues.

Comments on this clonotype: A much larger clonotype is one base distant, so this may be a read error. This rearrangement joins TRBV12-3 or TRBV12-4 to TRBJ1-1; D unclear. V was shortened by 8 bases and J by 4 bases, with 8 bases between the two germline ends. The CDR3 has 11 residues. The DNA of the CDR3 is TGTGCCAGCTCCTGGGTCACTGAAGCTTTCTTT. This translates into CASSWVTEAFF.

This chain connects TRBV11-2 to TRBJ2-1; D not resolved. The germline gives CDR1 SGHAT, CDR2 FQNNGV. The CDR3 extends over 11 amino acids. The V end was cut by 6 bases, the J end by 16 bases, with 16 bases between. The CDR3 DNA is TGTGCCAGCAGACGAGCGAAGGAACACTTCTTC. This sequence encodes CASRRAKEHFF. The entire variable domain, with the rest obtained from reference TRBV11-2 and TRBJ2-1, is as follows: EAGVAQSPRYKIIEKRQSVAFWCNPISGHATLYWYQQILGQGPKLLIQFQNNGVVDDSQLPKDRFSAERLKGVDSTLKIQPAKLEDSAVYLCASRRAKEHFFGPGTRLTVL.

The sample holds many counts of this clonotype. The CDR3 loop reads CSAPTSSATYNEQFF. CDR3 nucleotides: TGCAGTGCGCCGACCTCTAGCGCCACCTACAATGAGCAGTTCTTC. V is TRBV20-1 and J is TRBJ2-1; tentative D call: TRBD2 (6 bases). CDR3 length equals 15 residues. V shed 6 bases and J shed 2 bases, with 17 bases lying between them. Germline V gene lookup returns CDR1 DFQATT and CDR2 SNEGSKA (reference sequence).

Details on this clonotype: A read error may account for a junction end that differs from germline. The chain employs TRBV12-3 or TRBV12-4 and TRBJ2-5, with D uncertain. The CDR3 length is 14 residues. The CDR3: CASTQYTTQETQYF. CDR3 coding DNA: TGTGCCAGCACCCAGTATACAACCCAAGAGACCCAGTATTTC.

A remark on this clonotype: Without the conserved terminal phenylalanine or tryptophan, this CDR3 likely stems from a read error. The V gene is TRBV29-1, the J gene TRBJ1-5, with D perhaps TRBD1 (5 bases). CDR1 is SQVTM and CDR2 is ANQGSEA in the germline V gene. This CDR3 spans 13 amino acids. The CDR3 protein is CGVRGSQNQPQHS. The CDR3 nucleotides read TGCGGCGTTAGGGGAAGCCAGAATCAGCCCCAGCATTCT.

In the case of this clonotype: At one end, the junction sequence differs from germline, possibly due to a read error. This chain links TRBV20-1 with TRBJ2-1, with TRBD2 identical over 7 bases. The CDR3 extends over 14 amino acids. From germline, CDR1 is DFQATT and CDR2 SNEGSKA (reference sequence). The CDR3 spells CSARDYPTYNEQLF. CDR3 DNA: TGCAGTGCTCGGGACTACCCTACCTACAATGAGCAGTTATTC.

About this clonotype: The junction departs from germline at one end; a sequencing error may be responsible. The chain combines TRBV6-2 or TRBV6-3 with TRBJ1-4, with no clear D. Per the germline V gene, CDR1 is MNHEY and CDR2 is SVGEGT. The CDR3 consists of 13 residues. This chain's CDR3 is CTSSSSGLGKLFF. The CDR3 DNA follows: TGTACCAGCAGTTCCTCAGGTCTCGGAAAATTGTTTTTT.

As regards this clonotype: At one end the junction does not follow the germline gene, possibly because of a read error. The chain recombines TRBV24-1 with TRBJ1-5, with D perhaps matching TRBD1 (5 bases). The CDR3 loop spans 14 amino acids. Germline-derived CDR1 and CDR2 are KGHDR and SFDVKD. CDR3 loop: CATSESRQNRPQHF. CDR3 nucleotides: TGTGCCACCAGTGAGTCCCGACAGAATCGGCCCCAGCATTTT.

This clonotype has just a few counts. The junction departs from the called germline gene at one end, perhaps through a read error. CDR3: CTSGLSTDTQYF. In nucleotides, the CDR3 is TGTACCAGCGGCTTAAGCACAGATACGCAGTATTTT. V and J are TRBV11-3 and TRBJ2-3; possibly TRBD2 for D (5 bases). This CDR3 contains 12 residues. CDR1 SGHNT and CDR2 YENEEA come from the germline V gene.

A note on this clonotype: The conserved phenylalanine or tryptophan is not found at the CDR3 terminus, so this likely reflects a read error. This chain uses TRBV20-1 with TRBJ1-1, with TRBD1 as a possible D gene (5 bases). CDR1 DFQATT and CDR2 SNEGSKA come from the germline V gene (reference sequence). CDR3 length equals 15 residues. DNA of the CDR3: TGCAGTGCTGAGATAAAGGGACGGCAGAACGCTGAAGCTTTCTAT. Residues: CSAEIKGRQNAEAFY.

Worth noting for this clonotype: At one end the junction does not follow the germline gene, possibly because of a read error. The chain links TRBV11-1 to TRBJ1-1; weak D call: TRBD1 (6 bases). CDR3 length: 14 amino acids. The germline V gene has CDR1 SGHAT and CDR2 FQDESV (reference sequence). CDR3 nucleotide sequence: TGTGCCAGCGGCTTAGAGACAGGAGAGACTGAAGCTTTCTTT. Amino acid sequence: CASGLETGETEAFF.

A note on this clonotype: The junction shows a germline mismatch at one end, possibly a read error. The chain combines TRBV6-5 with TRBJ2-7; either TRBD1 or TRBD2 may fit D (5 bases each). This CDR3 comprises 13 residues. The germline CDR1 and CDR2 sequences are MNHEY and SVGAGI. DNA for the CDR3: TGTGCCTGCAGTTACGATGCGGTGGGGGAGCAGTACTTT. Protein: CACSYDAVGEQYF.

CDR3 bases: TGCAGTGTTGGAGATCCCACTAGCGGCTCCTACAATGAGCAGTTCTTC. Translation gives CSVGDPTSGSYNEQFF. V and J are TRBV20-1 and TRBJ2-1; 8 bases match TRBD2. After removal of 7 bases from V and 0 bases from J, the junction contained 11 bases not matched to a gene. Per germline, CDR1 DFQATT and CDR2 SNEGSKA (reference sequence). The CDR3 length is 16 residues.

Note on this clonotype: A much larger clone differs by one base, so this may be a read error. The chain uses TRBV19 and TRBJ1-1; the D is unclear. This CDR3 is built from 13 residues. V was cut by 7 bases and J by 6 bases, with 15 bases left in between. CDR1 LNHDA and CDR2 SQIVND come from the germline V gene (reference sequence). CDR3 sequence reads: CASNPPRVPEAFF. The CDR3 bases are TGTGCCAGTAATCCCCCCCGGGTCCCTGAAGCTTTCTTT.

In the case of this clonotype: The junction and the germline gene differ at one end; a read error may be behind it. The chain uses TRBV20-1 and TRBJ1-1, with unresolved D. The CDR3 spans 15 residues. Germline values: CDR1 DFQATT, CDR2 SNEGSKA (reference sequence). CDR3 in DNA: TGCAGTGCTAGAGATCAACTAGGCAAGAACACTGAAGCTTTCTTC. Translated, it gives CSARDQLGKNTEAFF.

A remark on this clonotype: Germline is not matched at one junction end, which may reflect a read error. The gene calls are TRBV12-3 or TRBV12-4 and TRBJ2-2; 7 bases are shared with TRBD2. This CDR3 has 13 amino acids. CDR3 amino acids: CAIKREAFGELFF. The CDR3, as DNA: TGTGCCATCAAACGGGAGGCCTTTGGGGAGCTCTTTTTT.

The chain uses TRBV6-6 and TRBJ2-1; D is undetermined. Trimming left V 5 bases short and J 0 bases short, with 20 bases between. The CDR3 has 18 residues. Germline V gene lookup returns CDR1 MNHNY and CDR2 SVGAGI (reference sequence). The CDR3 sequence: CASSPPPHGQASYNEQFF. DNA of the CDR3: TGTGCCAGCAGTCCTCCCCCCCACGGGCAGGCCTCCTACAATGAGCAGTTCTTC.

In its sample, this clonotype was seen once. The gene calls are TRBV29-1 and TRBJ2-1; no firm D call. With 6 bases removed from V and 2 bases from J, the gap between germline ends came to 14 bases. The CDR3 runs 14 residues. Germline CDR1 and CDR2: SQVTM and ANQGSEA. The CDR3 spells CSVLTGSTYNEQFF. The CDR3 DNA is TGCAGCGTCCTGACTGGGTCTACCTACAATGAGCAGTTCTTC.

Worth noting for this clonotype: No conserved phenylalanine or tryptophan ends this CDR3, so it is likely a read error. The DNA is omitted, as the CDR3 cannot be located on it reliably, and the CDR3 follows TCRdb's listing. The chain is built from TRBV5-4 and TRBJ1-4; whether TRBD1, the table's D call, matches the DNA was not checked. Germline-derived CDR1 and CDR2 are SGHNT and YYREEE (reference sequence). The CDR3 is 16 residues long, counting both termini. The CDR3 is CASSFGPGSTNEKVFL.

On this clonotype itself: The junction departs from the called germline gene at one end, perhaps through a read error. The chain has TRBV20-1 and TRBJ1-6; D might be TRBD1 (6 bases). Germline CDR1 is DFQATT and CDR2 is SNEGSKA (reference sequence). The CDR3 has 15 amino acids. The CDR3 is CSASDKRGWNLPLHF. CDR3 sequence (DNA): TGCAGTGCTAGTGATAAGAGGGGGTGGAATTTACCCCTCCACTTT.

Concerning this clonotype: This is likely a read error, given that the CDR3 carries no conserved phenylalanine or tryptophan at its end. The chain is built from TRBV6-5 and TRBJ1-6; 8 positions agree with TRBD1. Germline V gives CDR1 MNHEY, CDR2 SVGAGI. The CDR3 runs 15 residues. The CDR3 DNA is TGTACCAGCAGTTACACGACAGGGGATGATTCACCCCTCCACCTT. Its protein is CTSSYTTGDDSPLHL.

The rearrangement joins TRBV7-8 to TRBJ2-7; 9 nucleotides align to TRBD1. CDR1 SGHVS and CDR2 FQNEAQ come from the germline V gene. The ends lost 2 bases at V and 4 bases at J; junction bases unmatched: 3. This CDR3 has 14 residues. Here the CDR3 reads CASSLRTGVYEQYF. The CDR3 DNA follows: TGTGCCAGCAGCTTAAGGACAGGGGTTTACGAGCAGTACTTC.

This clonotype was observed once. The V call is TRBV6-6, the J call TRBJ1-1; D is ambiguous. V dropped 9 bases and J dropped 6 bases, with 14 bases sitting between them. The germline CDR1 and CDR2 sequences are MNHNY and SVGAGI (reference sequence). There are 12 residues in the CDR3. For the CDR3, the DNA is TGTGCCAGTAGCAAGGTGGGCGCTGAAGCTTTCTTT. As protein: CASSKVGAEAFF.

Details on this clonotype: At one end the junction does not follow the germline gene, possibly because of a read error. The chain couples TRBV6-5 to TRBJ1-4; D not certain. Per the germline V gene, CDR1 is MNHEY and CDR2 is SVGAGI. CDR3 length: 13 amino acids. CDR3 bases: TGTGCCACACAATGGGTGACTATTGAAAAACTGTTTTTT. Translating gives CATQWVTIEKLFF.